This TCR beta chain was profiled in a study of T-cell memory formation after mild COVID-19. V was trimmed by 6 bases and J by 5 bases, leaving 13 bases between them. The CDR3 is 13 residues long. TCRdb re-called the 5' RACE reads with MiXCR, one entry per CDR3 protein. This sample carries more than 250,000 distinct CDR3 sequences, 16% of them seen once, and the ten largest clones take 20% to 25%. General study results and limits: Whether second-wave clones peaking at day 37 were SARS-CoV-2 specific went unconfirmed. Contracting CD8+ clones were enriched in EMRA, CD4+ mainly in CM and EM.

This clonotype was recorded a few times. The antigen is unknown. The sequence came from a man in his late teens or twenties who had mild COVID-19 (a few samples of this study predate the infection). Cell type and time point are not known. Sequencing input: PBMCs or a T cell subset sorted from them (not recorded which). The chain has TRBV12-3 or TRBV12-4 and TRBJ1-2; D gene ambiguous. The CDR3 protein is CASSPTVVYGYTF. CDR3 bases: TGTGCCAGCAGCCCCACGGTGGTTTATGGCTACACCTTC.